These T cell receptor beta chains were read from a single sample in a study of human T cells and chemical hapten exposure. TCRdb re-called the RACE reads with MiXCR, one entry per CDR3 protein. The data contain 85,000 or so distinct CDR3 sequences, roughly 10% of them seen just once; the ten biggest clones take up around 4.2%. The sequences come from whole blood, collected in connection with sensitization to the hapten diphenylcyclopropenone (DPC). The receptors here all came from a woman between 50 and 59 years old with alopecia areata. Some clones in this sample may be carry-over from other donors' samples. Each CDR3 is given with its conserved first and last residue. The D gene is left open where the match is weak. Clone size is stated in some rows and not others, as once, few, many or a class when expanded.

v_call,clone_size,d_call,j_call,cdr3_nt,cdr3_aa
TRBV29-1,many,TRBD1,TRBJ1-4,TGCAGCGTGGGGACAGGGGTGGTGAATGAAAAACTGTTTTTT,CSVGTGVVNEKLFF
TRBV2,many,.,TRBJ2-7,TGTGCCAGCAGGAGGACGGGAACCTACGAGCAGTACTTC,CASRRTGTYEQYF
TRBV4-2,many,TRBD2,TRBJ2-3,TGTGCCAGCACCGGGGTGGGCGGGGGGATTTATACGCAGTATTTT,CASTGVGGGIYTQYF
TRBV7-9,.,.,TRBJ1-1,TGTGCCAGCAGCCAGGCGCGGGGAGAGCAAGCTTTCTTT,CASSQARGEQAFF
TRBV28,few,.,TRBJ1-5,TGTGCCAGCAGCCCAAACACGAATCAGCCCCAGCATTTT,CASSPNTNQPQHF
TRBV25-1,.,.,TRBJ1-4,TGTGCCAGCAGTGAATTTGGGAAGTTTGGAGAAAAACTGTTTTTT,CASSEFGKFGEKLFF
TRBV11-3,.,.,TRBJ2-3,TGTGCCAGCAGCTTACGGGAAGATACGCAGTATTTT,CASSLREDTQYF
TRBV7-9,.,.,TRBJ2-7,TGTGCCAGCAGCCCCCGGCGGGGTCACGAGCAGTACTTC,CASSPRRGHEQYF
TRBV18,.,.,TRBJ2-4,TGTGCCAGCTCAACAGACCGCTCTGGAGCCAAAAACATTCAGTACTTC,CASSTDRSGAKNIQYF
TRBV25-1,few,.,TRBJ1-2,TGTGCCAGCAGTGAATATGGGACCAACTATGGCTACACCTTC,CASSEYGTNYGYTF
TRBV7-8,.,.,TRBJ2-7,TGTGCCAGCAGCTTGAACATGGGGACGGGCGAGCAGTACTTC,CASSLNMGTGEQYF
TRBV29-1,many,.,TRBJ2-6,TGCAGCGTTGGGACTCGAGCCTCTGGGGCCAACGTCCTGACTTTC,CSVGTRASGANVLTF
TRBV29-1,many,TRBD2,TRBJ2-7,TGCAGCGTTGACCATCTAGCGGGACTATCCTACGAGCAGTACTTC,CSVDHLAGLSYEQYF
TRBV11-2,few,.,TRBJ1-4,TGTGCCAGCAGCTTAGTGGGCGAGGGCCCTAATGAAAAACTGTTTTTT,CASSLVGEGPNEKLFF
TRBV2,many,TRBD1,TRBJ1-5,TGTGCCAGCAGAAAGAGGGCAGGGGGCAGTGGGAGCAATCAGCCCCAGCATTTT,CASRKRAGGSGSNQPQHF
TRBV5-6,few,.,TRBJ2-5,TGTGCCAGCAGCTTGGAGGTTTCCGCCGAGGGGACCCAGTACTTC,CASSLEVSAEGTQYF
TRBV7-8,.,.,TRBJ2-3,TGTGCCAGCAGCTATGGGTTAAGACAGAGCACAGATACGCAGTATTTT,CASSYGLRQSTDTQYF
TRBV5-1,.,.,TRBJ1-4,TGCGCCAGCTCCGGGGCGGTAGCGTCTGAAAAACTGTTTTTT,CASSGAVASEKLFF
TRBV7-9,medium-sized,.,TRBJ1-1,TGTGCCAGCAGCTCTACCCAGTTCGAAGCTTTCTTT,CASSSTQFEAFF
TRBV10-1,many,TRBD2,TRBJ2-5,TGCGCCAGCAGTAGGAGCGGGAGAAGAGAGACCCAGTACTTC,CASSRSGRRETQYF
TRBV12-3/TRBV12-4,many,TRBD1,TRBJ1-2,TGTGCCAGCAGGGGCGACAGGGAGGTTGGCTACACCTTC,CASRGDREVGYTF
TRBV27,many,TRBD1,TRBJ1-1,TGTGCCAGCAGTTGGGAAAGGGACAGGGCTCTAAAGAACACTGAAGCTTTCTTT,CASSWERDRALKNTEAFF
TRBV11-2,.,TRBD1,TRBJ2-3,TGTGCCAGCAGCCCCCCCAGGGGGCTTGGGGATACGCAGTATTTT,CASSPPRGLGDTQYF
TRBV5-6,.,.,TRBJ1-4,TGTGCCAGCAGCCATGGACTGACAACTAATGAAAAACTGTTTTTT,CASSHGLTTNEKLFF
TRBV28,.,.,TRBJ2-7,TGTGCCAGCAGTTCTTTGGAGGGGTGGAGGACCTACGAGCAGTACTTC,CASSSLEGWRTYEQYF
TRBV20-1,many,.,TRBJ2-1,TGCAGTGCCAACCTAGGAGGGGGCAATGAGCAGTTCTTC,CSANLGGGNEQFF
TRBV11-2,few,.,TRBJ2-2,TGTGCCAGCAGCTCCGGGGGCGCGAACACCGGGGAGCTGTTTTTT,CASSSGGANTGELFF
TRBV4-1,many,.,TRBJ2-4,TGCGCCAGCAGCCATATCGTCCACCGCGAGGCCAAAAACATTCAGTACTTC,CASSHIVHREAKNIQYF
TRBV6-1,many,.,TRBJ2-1,TGTGCCAGCACGCGGTCACCTAACTTATCCTACAATGAGCAGTTCTTC,CASTRSPNLSYNEQFF
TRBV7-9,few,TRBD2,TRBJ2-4,TGTGCCAGCAGCTTAATACTAGCGGGGAGGGGGAACATTCAGTACTTC,CASSLILAGRGNIQYF
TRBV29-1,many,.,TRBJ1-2,TGCAGCGTTGATACAGGGGGCTACACCTTC,CSVDTGGYTF
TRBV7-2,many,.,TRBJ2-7,TGTGCCAGCAGCTTGGCCTCTGGGGGGCTTTACGAGCAGTACTTC,CASSLASGGLYEQYF
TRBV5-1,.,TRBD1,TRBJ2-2,TGCGCCAGCAGCGCCGGGACAGGGGTCCCTTACACCGGGGAGCTGTTTTTT,CASSAGTGVPYTGELFF
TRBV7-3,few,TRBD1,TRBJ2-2,TGTGCCAGCAGCCCAACAGGGGGACCGAACACCGGGGAGCTGTTTTTT,CASSPTGGPNTGELFF
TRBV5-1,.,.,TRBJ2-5,TGCGCCAGCAGCTTGGTTCACCAAGAGACCCAGTACTTC,CASSLVHQETQYF
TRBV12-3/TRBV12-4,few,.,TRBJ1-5,TGTGCCAGCAGGCCAAGCCAGGGTACGAATCAGCCCCAGCATTTT,CASRPSQGTNQPQHF
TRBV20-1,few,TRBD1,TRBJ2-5,TGCAGTGCTCAGGGACAGGGTTTAATCGAGACCCAGTACTTC,CSAQGQGLIETQYF